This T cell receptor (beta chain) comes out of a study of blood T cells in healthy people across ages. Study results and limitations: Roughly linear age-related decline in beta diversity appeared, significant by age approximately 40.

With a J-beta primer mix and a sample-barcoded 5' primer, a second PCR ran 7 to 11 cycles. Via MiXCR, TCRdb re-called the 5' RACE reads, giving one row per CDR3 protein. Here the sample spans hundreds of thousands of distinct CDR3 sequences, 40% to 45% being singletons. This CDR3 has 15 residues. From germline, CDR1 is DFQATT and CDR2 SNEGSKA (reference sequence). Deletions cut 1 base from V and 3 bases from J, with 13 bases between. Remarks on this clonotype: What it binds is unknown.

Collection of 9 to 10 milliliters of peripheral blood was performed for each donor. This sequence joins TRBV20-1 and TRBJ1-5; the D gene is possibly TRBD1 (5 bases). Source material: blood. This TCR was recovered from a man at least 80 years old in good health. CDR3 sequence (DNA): TGCAGTGCTAGAGCGTCGGGACGGCTCAATCAGCCCCAGCATTTT. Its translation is CSARASGRLNQPQHF.